Presented here are 27 T cell receptor beta chains from one specimen sequenced in a study of cytomegalovirus exposure and HLA in healthy donors. The PCR made use of 60 Vbeta and 13 Jbeta primers. The repertoire was sequenced with immunoSEQ multiplex PCR; TCRdb's copy has only in-frame clones and lacks some. Of about 200,000 clones listed, around 73% are singletons. The source material was PBMCs. The origin of the receptors is a woman between 25 and 40 years old in good health and CMV-seronegative.

The J gene is TRBJ2-5, the V gene TRBV18, with D perhaps matching TRBD1 (6 bases). The J call may be wrong; the DNA end is better matched by TRBJ2-7. Germline CDR1 KGHSH, CDR2 LQKENI. CDR3 length: 15 amino acids. The CDR3 protein is CASSLYRDNLYEQYF. In DNA, the CDR3 is TGTGCCAGCTCATTATACCGGGACAACCTCTACGAGCAGTACTTC.

The J gene is TRBJ2-7, the V gene TRBV15, with 9 bases fitting TRBD1. The CDR3 is 13 residues long. The J segment lost 5 bases and the V segment lost 5 bases, leaving 4 bases of the junction unmatched. Germline V lookup: CDR1 LNHNV, CDR2 YYDKDF (reference sequence). CDR3 sequence reads: CATSRDRANEQYF. CDR3 nucleotides: TGTGCCACCAGCCGGGACAGGGCGAACGAGCAGTACTTC.

The chain recombines TRBV27 with TRBJ2-7, with a possible D match to TRBD2 (5 bases). This CDR3 contains 12 residues. V lost 4 bases, J lost 6 bases, and 10 bases lay in between. Germline assignment: CDR1 MNHEY and CDR2 SMNVEV (reference sequence). The CDR3 sequence: CASSYVGLEQYF. CDR3 bases: TGTGCCAGCAGTTACGTCGGACTCGAGCAGTACTTC.

This sequence joins TRBV10-3 and TRBJ2-5; D is undetermined. Trimming stripped 7 bases from V and 2 bases from J, with 8 bases between. The germline gives CDR1 ENHRY, CDR2 SYGVKD. This CDR3 is 12 amino acids long. The DNA for the CDR3 is TGTGCCATCAAGTCGCAGCAAGAGACCCAGTACTTC. It is translated as CAIKSQQETQYF.

This sequence joins TRBV6-1 and TRBJ2-2; 7 bases match TRBD2. The CDR3 loop spans 15 amino acids. Germline-derived CDR1 and CDR2 are MNHNS and SASEGT. The V segment lost 2 bases and the J segment 5 bases; nucleotides outside the gene matches: 5. In DNA form, the CDR3 reads TGTGCCAGCAGTGAACAGGGAGGGTGGACCGGGGAGCTGTTTTTT. As protein: CASSEQGGWTGELFF.

This clone was picked up a small number of times. The CDR3 loop reads CASSRDRNTEAFF. The CDR3 DNA reads TGTGCCAGCAGCCGGGACAGAAACACTGAAGCTTTCTTT. The V gene is TRBV7-7, the J gene TRBJ1-1, with TRBD1 matching over 7 bases. Per the germline V gene, CDR1 is SSHAT and CDR2 is FNYEAQ (reference sequence). V dropped 5 bases and J dropped 2; count of bases not matched to a gene: 2. This CDR3 is 13 amino acids long.

The gene calls are TRBV25-1 and TRBJ2-6; D is uncertain. The V end was cut by 0 bases, the J end by 1 base, with 13 bases between. Germline-derived CDR1 and CDR2 are MGHDK and SYGVNS. The CDR3 spans 18 residues. CDR3 sequence: CASSEYQRSVSGANVLTF. CDR3 nucleotides: TGTGCCAGCAGTGAATACCAGCGATCCGTTTCTGGGGCCAACGTCCTGACTTTC.

The chain has TRBV7-9 and TRBJ2-7, with 9 bases fitting TRBD1. CDR3 length equals 15 residues. V was clipped by 5 bases and J by 3 bases; unmatched bases: 8. Germline assignment: CDR1 SEHNR and CDR2 FQNEAQ (reference sequence). CDR3 sequence reads: CASSNRTDRGYEQYF. CDR3 sequence (DNA): TGTGCCAGCAGCAACCGCACGGACAGGGGCTACGAGCAGTACTTC. The whole variable domain, filled in from reference TRBV7-9 and TRBJ2-7, reads DTGVSQNPRHKITKRGQNVTFRCDPISEHNRLYWYRQTLGQGPEFLTYFQNEAQLEKSRLLSDRFSAERPKGSFSTLEIQRTEQGDSAMYLCASSNRTDRGYEQYFGPGTRLTVT.

This clone came up a few times. The chain joins TRBV27 to TRBJ2-3; 7 positions match TRBD2. CDR3 length: 16 residues. The junction had 8 bases not matched to a gene; V was cut back by 5 bases and J by 0 bases. The germline V gene encodes CDR1 MNHEY and CDR2 SMNVEV (reference sequence). The CDR3 DNA sequence: TGTGCCAGCAGTGCCCATCCAGCGGGGAGCACAGATACGCAGTATTTT. Its protein product is CASSAHPAGSTDTQYF.

As DNA, the CDR3 is TGTGCCAGCAGTGCACCCTTTGCAGGGGGCTACGAGCAGTACTTC. Amino acid sequence: CASSAPFAGGYEQYF. The chain recombines TRBV27 with TRBJ2-7, with 7 bases identical to TRBD1. This CDR3 comprises 15 residues. J gave up 3 bases and V 5 bases, and 10 bases lay outside the gene matches. CDR1 is MNHEY, CDR2 SMNVEV, per germline (reference sequence).

J is TRBJ2-3 and V is TRBV5-6; D is possibly TRBD2 (6 bases). V lost 1 base and J 1 base, leaving 10 bases between the germline ends. Germline lookup yields CDR1 SGHDT and CDR2 YYEEEE. The CDR3 loop spans 15 amino acids. CDR3: CASSLISGGTDTQYF. The CDR3 coding sequence is TGTGCCAGCAGCTTGATCTCGGGGGGCACAGATACGCAGTATTTT.

This clone showed up just a few times. The chain employs TRBV19 and TRBJ2-7; 10 bases fit TRBD2. The V gene end was trimmed by 2 bases and the J gene end by 7 bases; junction bases not matched to a gene: 5. CDR1 and CDR2 (germline): LNHDA, SQIVND (reference sequence). The length of the CDR3 is 14 residues. DNA for the CDR3: TGTGCCAGTAGTATACTAGCGGGAGCCCGGGAGCAGTACTTC. Amino acid sequence: CASSILAGAREQYF.

The chain's CDR3 is CASSYSGGSSYNEQFF. In DNA form, the CDR3 reads TGTGCCAGCAGTTACTCCGGCGGGAGCTCCTACAATGAGCAGTTCTTC. The rearrangement uses TRBV6-5 and TRBJ2-1; 7 nucleotides align to TRBD2. V lost 0 bases, J lost 0 bases, and 2 bases stayed unmatched. This CDR3 has 16 amino acids. Per germline, CDR1 MNHEY and CDR2 SVGAGI.

J is TRBJ2-1 and V is TRBV5-1; 14 nucleotides line up with TRBD2. Per germline, CDR1 SGHRS and CDR2 YFSETQ. V shed 4 bases and J 1 base; nucleotides not matched to a gene: 7. CDR3 length equals 18 residues. CDR3 nucleotides: TGCGCCAGCAGCCCGGGGACTAGCGGGAGACCGTCCTACAATGAGCAGTTCTTC. Protein product: CASSPGTSGRPSYNEQFF.

Only a few counts were recorded for this clone. The genes are TRBV5-1 and TRBJ1-4; 7 nucleotides align to TRBD1. With V trimmed by 3 bases and J by 0 bases, 11 bases remained unmatched. Germline V gene data show CDR1 as SGHRS and CDR2 as YFSETQ. The CDR3 sequence is 18 residues long. The CDR3 coding sequence is TGCGCCAGCAGCTACGGACAGGACGGGATTGCAACTAATGAAAAACTGTTTTTT. Translated, it gives CASSYGQDGIATNEKLFF.

The chain couples TRBV6-5 to TRBJ2-1; 8 nucleotides align to TRBD2. V was clipped by 7 bases and J by 8 bases; unmatched bases: 10. This CDR3 is built from 14 residues. Germline V CDR1 and CDR2: MNHEY, SVGAGI. The CDR3 nucleotides read TGTGCCAGCAACGCCCCGACGGGAGGGTATGAGCAGTTCTTC. It is translated as CASNAPTGGYEQFF.

The chain recombines TRBV6-5 with TRBJ2-7, with D tentatively TRBD2 (5 bases). The V end lost 0 bases, the J end lost 4 bases, and 7 bases lay between the germline ends. Germline loops: CDR1 MNHEY, CDR2 SVGAGI. This CDR3 comprises 13 residues. CDR3: CASSYSGSYEQYF. CDR3 DNA sequence: TGTGCCAGCAGTTACTCGGGGAGTTACGAGCAGTACTTC.

V is TRBV5-6 and J is TRBJ2-1; 10 nucleotides align to TRBD1. The CDR3 runs to 15 residues. J gave up 7 bases and V 3 bases, and 7 bases lay outside the gene matches. CDR1 is SGHDT and CDR2 is YYEEEE in the germline V gene. CDR3 loop: CASSWGRDRGNEQFF. The DNA for the CDR3 is TGTGCCAGCAGCTGGGGCCGGGACAGGGGAAATGAGCAGTTCTTC.

The CDR3 is CASSTQGNNVNQPQHF. In DNA, the CDR3 is TGTGCCAGTAGTACTCAGGGCAATAATGTCAATCAGCCCCAGCATTTT. The rearrangement uses TRBV19 and TRBJ1-5, with D possibly matching TRBD1 (5 bases). There are 16 residues in the CDR3. Looked up from germline, CDR1 is LNHDA and CDR2 is SQIVND (reference sequence). The ends were cut back, 4 bases at V and 3 bases at J, with 16 bases in the middle.

The V call is TRBV5-1, the J call TRBJ2-7, with 7 nucleotides matching TRBD1. J lost 3 bases, V lost 5 bases, and 2 bases had no gene match. Looked up from germline, CDR1 is SGHRS and CDR2 is YFSETQ. The CDR3 sequence is 12 residues long. CDR3 amino acids: CASRGQNYEQYF. The CDR3 DNA reads TGCGCCAGCAGGGGACAGAACTACGAGCAGTACTTC.

The V gene is TRBV7-6, the J gene TRBJ1-6; tentatively, D is TRBD1 (5 bases). The CDR3 consists of 14 residues. Trimming took 4 bases from V and 9 from J, leaving 13 bases between them. Germline loops: CDR1 SGHVS, CDR2 FNYEAQ. CDR3: CASSSTDDGSPLHF. DNA of the CDR3: TGTGCCAGCAGCTCGACAGATGACGGTTCACCCCTCCACTTT.

As for this clone: This sample includes further DNA sequences coding for the same CDR3. V is TRBV29-1 and J is TRBJ1-1; D is unresolved. The germline V and J ends were trimmed by 0 bases and 5 bases, with 4 bases remaining between them. This CDR3 comprises 11 residues. Germline loops: CDR1 SQVTM, CDR2 ANQGSEA. The CDR3 spells CSVEEETEAFF. CDR3 DNA: TGCAGCGTTGAAGAGGAGACTGAAGCTTTCTTT.

The gene calls are TRBV23-1 and TRBJ2-3; the D gene is possibly TRBD1 (6 bases). TRBV23-1 is recorded as an ORF, its role being uncertain. This CDR3 has 16 amino acids. The V end was cut by 2 bases, the J end by 4 bases, with 16 bases between. Here the CDR3 DNA reads TGCGCCAGCAGTCAACGCGGGCAGGGGTCATCAGATACGCAGTATTTT. This encodes CASSQRGQGSSDTQYF.

V gene TRBV5-1 combines with J gene TRBJ2-3; 7 bases line up with TRBD1. The CDR3 consists of 15 residues. Germline V gene lookup returns CDR1 SGHRS and CDR2 YFSETQ. The junction had 9 bases not matched to a gene; V was cut back by 8 bases and J by 0 bases. CDR3 amino acids: CASRLTGLSTDTQYF. CDR3 nucleotide sequence: TGCGCCAGTAGGTTGACAGGGCTAAGCACAGATACGCAGTATTTT.

V gene TRBV6-5 combines with J gene TRBJ2-6; D uncertain. This CDR3 is built from 15 residues. Per the germline V gene, CDR1 is MNHEY and CDR2 is SVGAGI. V lost 2 bases and J lost 2, with 7 bases in between. In nucleotides, the CDR3 is TGTGCCAGCAGTTACCGCGGAGCTGGGGCCAACGTCCTGACTTTC. Its protein product is CASSYRGAGANVLTF.

V is TRBV6-1 and J is TRBJ1-2, with D possibly TRBD1 on 5 matching bases. This CDR3 region has 17 residues. In germline, CDR1 is MNHNS, CDR2 SASEGT. Trimming removed 4 bases from V and 5 bases from J, with 23 bases in between. The CDR3 is CASSGGGAGRILYGYTF. For the CDR3, the DNA is TGTGCCAGCAGTGGGGGGGGAGCAGGACGGATCCTTTATGGCTACACCTTC.

This clone was counted once. The chain has TRBV7-9 and TRBJ1-2, with D possibly being TRBD1 (5 bases). The CDR3 has 15 residues. V was cut by 5 bases and J by 4 bases, with 17 bases left in between. Germline loops: CDR1 SEHNR, CDR2 FQNEAQ (reference sequence). The CDR3 loop reads CASSPAGRDGYGYTF. The CDR3 DNA reads TGTGCCAGCAGCCCAGCGGGGCGGGACGGCTATGGCTACACCTTC. The whole variable domain, filled in from reference TRBV7-9 and TRBJ1-2, reads DTGVSQNPRHKITKRGQNVTFRCDPISEHNRLYWYRQTLGQGPEFLTYFQNEAQLEKSRLLSDRFSAERPKGSFSTLEIQRTEQGDSAMYLCASSPAGRDGYGYTFGSGTRLTVV.